This T cell receptor beta chain was sequenced for a study of cytomegalovirus exposure and HLA in healthy donors. The CDR3 loop spans 14 amino acids. J was trimmed by 7 bases and V by 7 bases; bases with no gene match: 8. Per the germline V gene, CDR1 is MNHEY and CDR2 is SVGAGI. On this clone: The antigen is undetermined.

Broader study findings: The study dropped some indistinguishable V segments, TRBV6-2 and TRBV6-3 among them.

PCR used 60 Vbeta primers and 13 Jbeta primers. Assay: immunoSEQ multiplex PCR; the TCRdb copy retains only in-frame clones and omits some. In the table there are under 150,000 clones, approximately 83% of which are singletons. This sequence joins TRBV6-5 and TRBJ1-2; 11 nucleotides align to TRBD1. This receptor was obtained from a male donor in good health and CMV-seronegative. Specimen: PBMCs. The CDR3 here is CASTTGQGAVGYTF. The CDR3 DNA sequence: TGTGCCAGCACCACCGGACAGGGGGCTGTTGGCTACACCTTC.